This T cell receptor beta chain came from a study of cytomegalovirus exposure and HLA in healthy donors. Findings of the study overall: What a later analysis showed was that several of the most significant clusters appeared linked to common viral pathogens. Later on, an analysis showed TCR association rates differing by HLA locus, with DRB1 the most and HLA-C the fewest. The study designated over 150 TCR beta chains cytomegalovirus-associated. Previous analysis showed most TCR beta V segments were productive about 87% or about 30% of the time.

Researchers ran the PCR with 60 Vbeta and 13 Jbeta primers. Sequencing was performed with immunoSEQ multiplex PCR; in TCRdb, only in-frame clones are kept and a portion is missing. The data show around 150,000 clones, with 80% to 90% seen just once and around 1.9% held by the top ten. As concerns this clone: Its target is not known.

The CDR3 is 13 amino acids. V lost 5 bases to trimming and J lost 13 bases; unmatched junction nucleotides: 16. The germline gives CDR1 GTSNPN, CDR2 SVGIG (reference sequence). V is TRBV30 and J is TRBJ1-1; 7 bases fit TRBD1. Material: PBMCs. This receptor was taken from a man in his late teens or twenties in good health and CMV-seronegative. The DNA for the CDR3 is TGTGCCTGGGGTGAAAACAGGGGTCGGCGGGGTTTCTTT. As protein: CAWGENRGRRGFF.